The text below deals with one T cell receptor (beta chain). Germline CDR1 reads LNHDA; CDR2 reads SQIVND (reference sequence). The ends were cut back, 5 bases at V and 1 base at J, with 12 bases in the middle. This CDR3 is built from 16 residues. Produced via immunoSEQ multiplex PCR; TCRdb's table is partial and in-frame only. The sample has tens of thousands of clones; roughly 92% are singletons. The sample comes from a study of T cell changes during pregnancy in multiple sclerosis. This TCR was recovered from a female donor with multiple sclerosis, enrolled in a pregnancy study. This specimen was peripheral blood, taken after pregnancy. The genes are TRBV19 and TRBJ1-6; weak D call: TRBD1 (5 bases). Here the CDR3 reads CASSLSQGSYNSPLHF. The CDR3 bases are TGTGCCAGTAGTTTATCGCAGGGATCCTATAATTCACCCCTCCACTTT.